This entry features one T cell receptor (beta chain) sequence. The antigen is undetermined. The authors sequenced unsorted PBMC DNA on ten immunoSEQ deep assay plates. Assay used: immunoSEQ multiplex PCR; TCRdb lists only in-frame clones, some missing. The profile shows about 450,000 clones, roughly three quarters of them singletons. With 1 base clipped from V and 1 base from J, the junction kept 0 bases outside the gene matches. The CDR3 is made up of 17 amino acids. From germline, CDR1 is SNHLY and CDR2 FYNNEI. These data come from a study of shared clonotypes between healthy human individuals. Study-wide background: The people who gave samples were two women and three men aged 18 to 49.

For unsorted samples, genomic DNA was extracted from 94 million or so PBMCs. Study-wide results and limits: Only blood was sampled, and tissue TCR repertoires likely differ from blood ones.

The clonotype originates from a woman in her thirties or forties in good health. Some clones in this sample may be carry-over from other donors' samples. Source material: PBMCs. The V gene is TRBV2, the J gene TRBJ2-4; 14 bases match TRBD2. The CDR3: CASSEGLAGGAKNIQYF. The CDR3 coding sequence is TGTGCCAGCAGTGAAGGACTAGCGGGAGGGGCCAAAAACATTCAGTACTTC.